What follows is one T cell receptor beta chain and its context. The target antigen is unknown. This entry comes from a study of graft-versus-host responses after intestinal transplantation. Across the study: Multivisceral, liver-intestinal, or isolated intestinal grafts went to recipients. Study outcomes and limitations: Recipient bone marrow held GvH clones, some seen earlier in ileum or blood.

Data came from immunoSEQ multiplex PCR; TCRdb stores just in-frame clones and leaves some out. The table includes roughly 50,000 clones, 91% detected once. The receptor comes from a human patient who received an intestinal transplant, so some T cells may come from the graft donor. Sequenced material: PBMCs, taken roughly 95 weeks after intestinal transplant.

In DNA, the CDR3 is TGTGCCAGCAATCTAGCCCAGGAGACCCAGTACTTC. Translated, it gives CASNLAQETQYF. This chain links TRBV2 with TRBJ2-5, with D possibly TRBD2 on 5 matching bases. The CDR3 extends over 12 amino acids. Germline assignment: CDR1 SNHLY and CDR2 FYNNEI. The ends were cut back, 7 bases at V and 5 bases at J, with 11 bases in the middle. Full variable domain (missing parts from reference TRBV2 and TRBJ2-5): EPEVTQTPSHQVTQMGQEVILRCVPISNHLYFYWYRQILGQKVEFLVSFYNNEISEKSEIFDDQFSVERPDGSNFTLKIRSTKLEDSAMYFCASNLAQETQYFGPGTRLLVL.